This entry concerns a single T cell receptor (beta chain). The antigen is unknown. This entry comes from a study of vaccination effects on CD4 cells after COVID-19. As for the study in general: Post-vaccine draws lagged the second dose by a median of 72 days.

Produced via immunoSEQ multiplex PCR; TCRdb's table is partial and in-frame only. The table includes tens of thousands of clones, around 78% detected once. V was clipped by 5 bases and J by 1 base, with 14 bases between them. Germline loops: CDR1 SSHAT, CDR2 FNYEAQ (reference sequence). CDR3 length equals 15 residues. ViraFEST assay sequencing came after antigen-specific CD4+ T cells were expanded with viral peptide pools. With around ten days of culture completed, CD4+ T cells were isolated. Vaccine administered to participants consisted of two doses of either BNT162b2 or mRNA-1273. Previously uninfected by SARS-CoV-2, the vaccine recipients also showed negative nucleocapsid antibodies. Each culture well received about 2 million PBMC. These cells were then cultured in IMDM with 10 IU/ml IL-2 and 10 ug/ml peptides.

This receptor was taken from a human donor who received a COVID-19 vaccine. The chain is built from TRBV7-7 and TRBJ2-5; D tentatively reads TRBD1 or TRBD2 (6 bases each). Source: CD4+ T cells from PBMCs cultured with HCoV-229E spike peptides, taken after COVID-19 vaccination. The CDR3 spells CASSGRWGAQETQYF. CDR3 nucleotide sequence: TGTGCCAGCAGCGGTCGATGGGGGGCCCAAGAGACCCAGTACTTC.